This T cell receptor (beta chain) was recovered during a study of spatial heterogeneity in lung cancer. Sample time point: sample taken at primary tumor resection. Tumor, nontumor lung or frozen PBMC supplied whole RNA that was sequenced unsorted. The approximately 79 donors had untreated early-stage non-small cell lung cancer. TCRdb redid the calling of the 5' RACE reads with MiXCR, one entry per CDR3 protein. The data show around 74,000 distinct CDR3 sequences, about 14% seen once. This sequence was found in a male donor with early-stage non-small cell lung cancer. The sequences come from PBMCs, collected at surgery.

The CDR3 spells CASSHRNRERQPQHF. Here the CDR3 DNA reads TGTGCCAGTAGCCATAGGAACAGGGAGAGGCAGCCCCAGCATTTT. The genes are TRBV19 and TRBJ1-5, with D perhaps matching TRBD1 (6 bases). CDR3 length: 15 amino acids. CDR1 and CDR2 (germline): LNHDA, SQIVND (reference sequence). V lost 6 bases to trimming and J lost 7 bases, with 19 bases between them.